These 19 T cell receptor beta chains share one sample of origin, sequenced in a study of blood T cells in healthy people across ages. The second PCR ran roughly 7 to 12 cycles with a sample-barcoded 5' primer and J-beta primers. TCRdb recomputed calls from the 5' RACE reads with MiXCR, one row per CDR3 protein. This repertoire shows 850,000 to 1,100,000 distinct CDR3 sequences, around two fifths found once; its top ten account for less than 15%. The sequencing input was blood. These receptors were taken from a man aged 18 to 35 in good health.

In its sample, this clonotype was seen many times. A read error may explain this, as a much larger clone is one base away. CDR3 bases: TGTGCCAGCAGCGGCGAAGTGGACAGGGGTAACTATGGCTACACCTTC. Translated: CASSGEVDRGNYGYTF. V is TRBV9 and J is TRBJ1-2, with 9 bases matching TRBD1. The trim removed 3 bases at V and 1 base at J, leaving 7 bases unmatched. The CDR3 has 16 residues. The germline V gene encodes CDR1 SGDLS and CDR2 YYNGEE.

Points on this clonotype: A much larger clone lies one base from this, so it may be a read error. The J gene is TRBJ2-1, the V gene TRBV7-8; TRBD2 matches 7 bases. The DNA end lines up better with TRBJ2-7; the J call may be wrong. There are 14 residues in the CDR3. Germline lookup yields CDR1 SGHVS and CDR2 FQNEAQ. In DNA form, the CDR3 reads TGTGCCAGCAGCTTGAGCGGGGTTTACAATGAGCAGTACTTC. The encoded protein is CASSLSGVYNEQYF.

The chain links TRBV6-2 or TRBV6-3 to TRBJ2-6, with 7 bases that match TRBD1. CDR1 MNHEY and CDR2 SVGEGT come from the germline V gene. V trimming: 1 base; J trimming: 1 base; junction bases outside the gene matches: 10. The CDR3 runs 19 residues. The CDR3 sequence: CASSYFPGTDRSGANVLTF. For the CDR3, the DNA is TGTGCCAGCAGTTACTTCCCCGGGACAGACAGATCTGGGGCCAACGTCCTGACTTTC.

CDR3 in DNA: TGCGCCAGCAGCCAAGGGGACCCCGGACGGTACCAAGAGACCCAGTACTTC. Amino acid sequence: CASSQGDPGRYQETQYF. V gene TRBV4-3 combines with J gene TRBJ2-5, with D possibly being TRBD1 or TRBD2 (5 bases each). Germline assignment: CDR1 LGHNA and CDR2 YSLEER. Trimming cost V 1 base and J 0 bases, with 15 bases left between them. The CDR3 consists of 17 residues.

The chain combines TRBV19 with TRBJ1-4; no reliable D call. The CDR3 covers 14 residues. CDR1 and CDR2 (germline): LNHDA, SQIVND (reference sequence). V dropped 3 bases and J dropped 1 base, with 6 bases sitting between them. The CDR3 DNA reads as TGTGCCAGTAGTATCATCGAAACTAATGAAAAACTGTTTTTT. Encoded protein: CASSIIETNEKLFF.

With respect to this clonotype: Relative to the germline gene, one junction end is altered; a read error may explain this. This rearrangement joins TRBV20-1 to TRBJ1-5, with D maybe TRBD1 (5 bases). This CDR3 has 16 residues. Germline-derived CDR1 and CDR2 are DFQATT and SNEGSKA (reference sequence). The CDR3 loop is CSASRAGTPDNQPQHF. CDR3 bases: TGCAGTGCTAGTCGGGCCGGGACTCCAGACAATCAGCCTCAGCATTTT.

There are a few counts of this clonotype. V gene TRBV10-3 combines with J gene TRBJ1-2; TRBD1 matches at 8 bases. Germline V gene sequence: CDR1 ENHRY, CDR2 SYGVKD. The trim removed 4 bases at V and 8 bases at J, leaving 6 bases unmatched. The CDR3 length is 13 residues. The CDR3 loop reads CAISGTGGDGYTF. The CDR3 DNA is TGTGCCATCAGTGGCACAGGGGGGGACGGCTACACCTTC.

The gene calls are TRBV18 and TRBJ1-5; D is uncertain. The germline V gene encodes CDR1 KGHSH and CDR2 LQKENI. V was cut by 2 bases and J by 6 bases, with 14 bases left in between. CDR3 length: 15 residues. The CDR3 protein is CASSPTGALAQPQHF. The CDR3 nucleotides read TGTGCCAGCTCACCAACCGGAGCACTCGCTCAGCCCCAGCATTTT.

This clonotype was observed a handful of times. V usage is TRBV13 and J usage is TRBJ1-6, with 8 bases identical to TRBD1. This CDR3 has 16 amino acids. CDR1 is PRHDT, CDR2 FYEKMQ, per germline (reference sequence). V was clipped by 4 bases and J by 7 bases; unmatched bases: 9. CDR3: CASSSMTGDKNSPLHF. CDR3 coding DNA: TGTGCCAGCAGCTCCATGACAGGGGACAAAAATTCACCCCTCCACTTT.

Remarks on this clonotype: A much larger clone sits a single nucleotide away, making a read error possible. J is TRBJ1-1 and V is TRBV12-3 or TRBV12-4, with a possible D match to TRBD1 (5 bases). The germline V and J ends were trimmed by 2 bases and 6 bases, with 13 bases remaining between them. This CDR3 has 14 residues. CDR3 DNA sequence: TGTGCCAGCAGTTTAACCCCCCGGGGCGCTGAAGCTTTCTTT. Translated: CASSLTPRGAEAFF.

This clonotype occurred many times. One end of the junction varies from germline; a read error may be responsible. The chain recombines TRBV6-1 with TRBJ2-3; 9 bases fit TRBD2. This CDR3 is built from 14 residues. Germline values: CDR1 MNHNS, CDR2 SASEGT. Written as DNA, the CDR3 is TGCGCCAGCAGCGAAGCGGGGGGAACAGATACGCAGTATTTT. Translated: CASSEAGGTDTQYF.

This rearrangement joins TRBV27 to TRBJ2-4, with 7 nucleotides matching TRBD2. This CDR3 contains 14 residues. V shed 3 bases, J shed 6 bases, and the junction held 5 bases outside the gene matches. Germline assignment: CDR1 MNHEY and CDR2 SMNVEV (reference sequence). The CDR3 nucleotides read TGTGCCAGCAGTTTGAGGTCGGGAGGAAACATTCAGTACTTC. This codes for CASSLRSGGNIQYF.

This clonotype was counted only a few times. The chain links TRBV24-1 to TRBJ2-1; D gene unclear. This CDR3 spans 11 amino acids. CDR1 is KGHDR, CDR2 SFDVKD, per germline. The V gene lost 4 bases and the J gene lost 4 bases, with 1 base spanning the gap. The CDR3 DNA follows: TGTGCCACCAGTGAATACAATGAGCAGTTCTTC. This codes for CATSEYNEQFF.

The chain is built from TRBV20-1 and TRBJ2-1; 13 bases align to TRBD2. Germline V lookup: CDR1 DFQATT, CDR2 SNEGSKA (reference sequence). V lost 5 bases to trimming and J lost 4 bases; unmatched junction nucleotides: 8. The CDR3 contains 16 residues. The CDR3 spells CSAALAGGPLYNEQFF. CDR3 bases: TGCAGTGCTGCACTAGCGGGGGGGCCCTTGTACAATGAGCAGTTCTTC.

This chain links TRBV20-1 with TRBJ2-2; D is undetermined. CDR3 length: 14 amino acids. Germline values: CDR1 DFQATT, CDR2 SNEGSKA (reference sequence). V dropped 4 bases and J dropped 7 bases, with 16 bases sitting between them. The CDR3: CSAIDMGTGGELFF. The CDR3 DNA reads TGCAGTGCTATAGATATGGGCACCGGCGGGGAGCTGTTTTTT.

Points on this clonotype: Since a much larger clone is just one base distant, this may be a read error. V and J are TRBV12-3 or TRBV12-4 and TRBJ1-2; the D is unclear. Trimming removed 5 bases from V and 10 bases from J, with 17 bases in between. The CDR3 is 13 amino acids. The CDR3 is CASSPQRFGDYTF. In DNA, the CDR3 is TGTGCCAGCAGTCCTCAAAGATTTGGAGACTACACCTTC.

This clonotype was detected a few times. The rearrangement links TRBV25-1 to TRBJ1-2, with D tentatively TRBD1 (6 bases). V lost 4 bases and J 6 bases, leaving 15 bases between the germline ends. This CDR3 has 14 residues. From germline, CDR1 is MGHDK and CDR2 SYGVNS. The CDR3 loop reads CASSGERDTDGYTF. CDR3 bases: TGTGCCAGCAGTGGGGAGAGGGACACGGATGGCTACACCTTC.

The rearrangement links TRBV18 to TRBJ1-6, with TRBD1 as a possible D gene (5 bases). Germline CDR1 reads KGHSH; CDR2 reads LQKENI. The CDR3 loop spans 18 amino acids. Trimming removed 2 bases from V and 4 bases from J, with 18 bases in between. DNA of the CDR3: TGTGCCAGCTCACCAATGCCTGGAACAGGAAGGTATAATTCACCCCTCCACTTT. As protein: CASSPMPGTGRYNSPLHF.

The chain recombines TRBV7-9 with TRBJ1-2; TRBD1 aligns across 8 bases. CDR3 length equals 16 residues. The germline gives CDR1 SEHNR, CDR2 FQNEAQ (reference sequence). J was trimmed by 3 bases and V by 3 bases; bases with no gene match: 9. The CDR3 region is CASSLQGGQEDYGYTF. In DNA form, the CDR3 reads TGTGCCAGCAGCTTGCAGGGGGGACAGGAGGACTATGGCTACACCTTC. The full variable domain, with the rest looked up from reference TRBV7-9 and TRBJ1-2, is DTGVSQNPRHKITKRGQNVTFRCDPISEHNRLYWYRQTLGQGPEFLTYFQNEAQLEKSRLLSDRFSAERPKGSFSTLEIQRTEQGDSAMYLCASSLQGGQEDYGYTFGSGTRLTVV.